Sequencing of this TCR beta chain was carried out in a study of T cell responses to AZD1222 COVID-19 vaccine (TCRdb year 2021). Regarding the study in general: AZD1222 recipients given second doses at about 4 weeks or at about 12 weeks were pooled, since spike-specific TCR depth and breadth were not found to differ between the two schedules. TCR sequencing covered more than 230 trial participants: 207 given two doses of AZD1222 and around 26 given two doses of MenACWY control vaccine. Trial participants were enrolled by age into 18-55, 56-69 and 70-plus year subgroups, with about 150, 28 and 57 TCR-sequenced participants respectively. The investigation overall reported the following: Reportedly, almost half of the unique spike-specific TCRs recognized epitopes lying outside the regions that are mutated in the B.1.351 and B.1.1.7 variants. The vaccine-associated CD4 TCRs covered the entire spike protein, and the dominant responses fell in regions 160-218 and 743-854. In the small 56-69-year group, the increase in depth fell short of significance, most likely because of low power. No day 14 peak-response samples were available, so repertoires were characterized only after the peak T cell response. Conclusions about previously exposed vaccinees are limited, since just 5 to 7 AZD1222 recipients were seropositive for SARS-CoV-2 at baseline. Participants were mostly white British and included more females than males, and it was suggested by the authors that clonal diversity may have been underestimated. Spike-specific TCR breadth and depth rose significantly after two AZD1222 doses compared with day 0 and with MenACWY recipients.

Worth noting for this clone: It has no known antigen specificity. Base-call qualities are not available, and no considerably larger clone is one nucleotide away.

In light of the paper, this sample's time point label describes: baseline before first vaccination. Vaccinee samples came from UK trials COV001 and COV002, including a single-blind randomized controlled phase 2/3 trial of AZD1222 (ChAdOx1 nCoV-19) in healthy adults. For TCRbeta chain sequencing, PBMC samples were collected from trial participants at day 0 and at day 28 after the second dose. Including cysteine and phenylalanine, the CDR3 has 15 amino acids. The only DNA kept is the CDR3, 45 bases in frame from the first base. V is clipped by 2 bases and J by 2 bases, and the sequence between their germline boundaries is 9 bases long. CDR1 SNHLY and CDR2 FYNNEI are derived from the germline V gene. The CDR3 regions of human TCRbeta chains were analyzed by immunosequencing. The paper's data handling went like this. Repertoire TCRs were matched against a reference library of SARS-CoV-2-specific TCRs generated with the MIRA antigen-specificity platform. Breadth meant the fraction of unique TCRs that were SARS-CoV-2-associated, whereas depth meant the fraction of total T cells that were SARS-CoV-2-associated. Using the MIRA data, each spike-specific TCR was mapped to the spike region that the TCR reacts to and placed in a CD4 or CD8 class. Log10-transformed breadth and depth values were compared by one-way ANOVA with Sidak's multiple comparisons tests. TCRdb mirrors the immuneACCESS table, restricted to in-frame sequences. Some clones are absent from its copies; in checked studies, under half trace to an unresolved V gene, and the reason for the others is unknown. For V, J and clone size, that table is used; D and trimming come from the DNA. The sample table shows more than 250,000 clones, and over 85% are seen once. The top ten clones comprise 0.5% to 0.7% of the sample.

Recombination linked TRBV2 to TRBJ2-2, with the D gene too uncertain to name. The receptor comes from an adult in good health. Specimen: peripheral blood, collected on day 0 of AZD1222 vaccination. The CDR3 has the sequence CASSEMGINTGELFF. The DNA sequence is TGTGCCAGCAGTGAAATGGGGATTAACACCGGGGAGCTGTTTTTT.